The 29 T cell receptor beta chains below come from one sample, sequenced in a study of T cells in Graves' hyperthyroidism and ophthalmopathy. Regions amplified from RNA transcripts were the TCR beta CDR3 regions. The primer set for the first-round RT-PCR of the TCR CDR3 was HTBI. TCRdb processed the multiplex PCR reads anew with MiXCR; each CDR3 protein has one entry. The sample records around 700,000 distinct CDR3 sequences, approximately 18% being singletons. Sequencing used blood. All receptors come from a woman between 50 and 59 years old with Graves' hyperthyroidism that later progressed to Graves' ophthalmopathy.

The table lists this clonotype with a few counts. The V and J genes are TRBV2 and TRBJ2-1; D unresolved. Germline-derived CDR1 and CDR2 are SNHLY and FYNNEI. V was shortened by 3 bases and J by 6 bases, with 18 bases between the two germline ends. The CDR3 runs to 16 residues. Here the CDR3 reads CASSDRGQPLVNEQFF. CDR3 nucleotide sequence: TGTGCCAGCAGTGATCGTGGTCAGCCGCTAGTCAATGAGCAGTTCTTC.

The chain is built from TRBV18 and TRBJ1-2; 10 bases are a match to TRBD1. The CDR3 consists of 16 residues. Looked up from germline, CDR1 is KGHSH and CDR2 is LQKENI. The CDR3 region is CSGSPSATGGDYGYTF. DNA of the CDR3: TGTTCCGGCTCACCGAGTGCGACAGGGGGCGACTATGGCTACACCTTC. Drawing the rest from reference TRBV18 and TRBJ1-2, the complete variable domain is NAGVMQNPRHLVRRRGQEARLRCSPMKGHSHVYWYRQLPEEGLKFMVYLQKENIIDESGMPKERFSAEFPKEGPSILRIQQVVRGDSAAYFCSGSPSATGGDYGYTFGSGTRLTVV.

The chain joins TRBV5-1 to TRBJ2-5; 11 bases are a match to TRBD2. Per germline, CDR1 SGHRS and CDR2 YFSETQ. This CDR3 comprises 17 residues. The V and J ends lost 4 bases and 2 bases, in that order; junction bases with no gene match: 10. CDR3 sequence reads: CASSMNTGTSGQETQYF. The CDR3 nucleotides are TGCGCCAGCAGCATGAATACCGGGACTAGCGGTCAAGAGACCCAGTACTTC. Looking up the rest from reference TRBV5-1 and TRBJ2-5 gives the full variable domain: KAGVTQTPRYLIKTRGQQVTLSCSPISGHRSVSWYQQTPGQGLQFLFEYFSETQRNKGNFPGRFSGRQFSNSRSEMNVSTLELGDSALYLCASSMNTGTSGQETQYFGPGTRLLVL.

This clonotype was detected many times. J is TRBJ2-2 and V is TRBV11-3; D not resolved. The CDR3 runs 12 residues. CDR1 is SGHNT, CDR2 YENEEA, per germline. The V gene lost 5 bases and the J gene lost 5 bases, with 6 bases spanning the gap. CDR3: CASSHLTGELFF. CDR3 DNA: TGTGCCAGCAGCCATTTAACCGGGGAGCTGTTTTTT.

This clonotype showed up many times. The J gene is TRBJ2-7, the V gene TRBV7-9; D is possibly TRBD1 (6 bases). CDR1 SEHNR and CDR2 FQNEAQ come from the germline V gene (reference sequence). The CDR3 has 15 amino acids. V lost 6 bases and J 3 bases, leaving 18 bases between the germline ends. The CDR3 loop is CASSPGQLQNYEQYF. The CDR3 nucleotides read TGTGCCAGCAGTCCTGGACAGCTCCAAAACTACGAGCAGTACTTC.

Concerning this clonotype itself: This sequence may be a read error, since a much larger clone differs from it by one base. The gene calls are TRBV12-3 or TRBV12-4 and TRBJ2-3, with D possibly TRBD2 on 6 matching bases. Trimming shortened V by 11 bases and J by 0 bases, and 12 bases separated the two germline ends. The CDR3 covers 13 residues. The CDR3 protein is CAGGGFSTDTQYF. The CDR3 DNA follows: TGTGCCGGCGGAGGGTTTAGCACAGATACGCAGTATTTT.

A few counts support this clonotype. The rearrangement joins TRBV7-2 to TRBJ2-7; D possibly corresponds to TRBD1 (6 bases). The CDR3 length is 14 residues. The V gene's germline CDR1 is SGHTA and CDR2 FQGNSA. V was clipped by 2 bases and J by 5 bases, with 13 bases between them. The CDR3 DNA is TGTGCCAGCAGCTTAACGCGGCAGGGGCACGAGCAGTACTTC. Its translation is CASSLTRQGHEQYF.

The J gene is TRBJ2-3, the V gene TRBV6-1; 9 nucleotides line up with TRBD2. The CDR3 covers 17 residues. V dropped 5 bases and J dropped 10; count of bases not matched to a gene: 19. Germline values: CDR1 MNHNS, CDR2 SASEGT. The CDR3 bases are TGTGCCAGCAGTCCTCAGGGGGGGGCTAGCGGGATAGGGGCGCAGTATTTT. As protein: CASSPQGGASGIGAQYF.

The chain combines TRBV3-1 with TRBJ1-5; no firm D call. The V end was cut by 3 bases, the J end by 4 bases, with 10 bases between. Germline CDR1 LGHDT, CDR2 YNNKEL (reference sequence). The length of the CDR3 is 14 residues. The CDR3 sequence: CASSQVAANQPQHF. The CDR3 coding sequence is TGTGCCAGCAGCCAGGTAGCGGCTAATCAGCCCCAGCATTTT.

The rearrangement uses TRBV12-3 or TRBV12-4 and TRBJ1-4; D unresolved. This CDR3 contains 12 residues. With 4 bases removed from V and 9 bases from J, the gap between germline ends came to 9 bases. As DNA, the CDR3 is TGTGCCAGCAGTTCGCTCGTGCAAAAACTGTTTTTT. This gives the protein CASSSLVQKLFF.

The J gene is TRBJ2-5, the V gene TRBV12-3 or TRBV12-4; 11 positions agree with TRBD2. The CDR3 length is 17 residues. Trimming removed 3 bases from V and 5 bases from J; junction bases left unmatched: 11. In DNA, the CDR3 is TGTGCCAGCAGTTTCCCTCATAGCGGGGGGGCCGAGGAGACCCAGTACTTC. Its protein is CASSFPHSGGAEETQYF.

This clonotype was detected a few times. The chain carries TRBV27 and TRBJ2-5, with TRBD1 matching 7 bases. CDR1 is MNHEY, CDR2 SMNVEV, per germline (reference sequence). The CDR3 consists of 15 residues. V dropped 8 bases and J dropped 1; count of bases not matched to a gene: 10. The CDR3 protein is CASSRTGNPQETQYF. The CDR3 nucleotides read TGTGCCAGCTCCAGGACAGGCAACCCCCAAGAGACCCAGTACTTC.

This clonotype was seen many times. V usage is TRBV20-1 and J usage is TRBJ2-7; TRBD2 agrees at 14 bases. The CDR3 is 15 residues long. CDR1 DFQATT and CDR2 SNEGSKA come from the germline V gene (reference sequence). J lost 6 bases, V lost 5 bases, and 9 bases had no gene match. The CDR3 DNA sequence: TGCAGTGCTGACTACGGGACTAGCGGGGGTGGCGAGCAGTACTTC. Translation: CSADYGTSGGGEQYF.

This clonotype was recorded a few times. The V and J genes are TRBV6-1 and TRBJ1-1; D is unresolved. Trimming pared 1 base from V and 7 bases from J, leaving 10 bases between. This CDR3 region has 13 residues. Germline-derived CDR1 and CDR2 are MNHNS and SASEGT. The chain's CDR3 is CASSEGGQREAFF. The CDR3 nucleotides read TGTGCCAGCAGTGAAGGAGGTCAGCGTGAAGCTTTCTTT.

This clonotype has just a few counts. The V and J genes are TRBV6-6 and TRBJ1-6; a possible D gene is TRBD1 (5 bases). The CDR3 sequence is 15 residues long. Trimming cost V 0 bases and J 11 bases, with 14 bases left between them. Germline V CDR1 and CDR2: MNHNY, SVGAGI (reference sequence). The CDR3 nucleotides read TGTGCCAGCAGTTACTCGAGCCAGGGAACACCACCCCTCCACTTT. It codes for CASSYSSQGTPPLHF.

This sequence joins TRBV20-1 and TRBJ1-4; unclear D gene. Per germline, CDR1 DFQATT and CDR2 SNEGSKA (reference sequence). V was cut by 1 base and J by 5 bases, with 11 bases left in between. The length of the CDR3 is 14 residues. CDR3 protein: CSARVRESNEKLFF. The DNA of the CDR3 is TGCAGTGCTAGAGTAAGGGAGTCCAATGAAAAACTGTTTTTT.

This clonotype has more than one count but fewer than ten. V is TRBV19 and J is TRBJ1-5; D not resolved. V lost 6 bases to trimming and J lost 7 bases, with 13 bases between them. Per germline, CDR1 LNHDA and CDR2 SQIVND (reference sequence). The CDR3 loop spans 13 amino acids. The DNA for the CDR3 is TGTGCCAGTAGAGGCTCCTCAGTCCAGCCCCAGCATTTT. Translating it yields CASRGSSVQPQHF. Full variable domain (remainder filled in from reference TRBV19 and TRBJ1-5): DGGITQSPKYLFRKEGQNVTLSCEQNLNHDAMYWYRQDPGQGLRLIYYSQIVNDFQKGDIAEGYSVSREKKESFPLTVTSAQKNPTAFYLCASRGSSVQPQHFGDGTRLSIL.

This clonotype was counted at least ten times. V usage is TRBV3-1 and J usage is TRBJ2-3; 11 nucleotides match TRBD2. The ends lost 4 bases at V and 2 bases at J; junction bases unmatched: 8. Germline V lookup: CDR1 LGHDT, CDR2 YNNKEL (reference sequence). The CDR3 consists of 17 residues. Here the CDR3 reads CASSLQLAGAYTDTQYF. The CDR3 DNA is TGTGCCAGCAGCCTACAACTAGCGGGGGCTTACACAGATACGCAGTATTTT.

This clonotype was detected a few times. The chain couples TRBV5-1 to TRBJ2-7; the D gene is possibly TRBD2 (5 bases). Looked up from germline, CDR1 is SGHRS and CDR2 is YFSETQ. The CDR3 length is 15 residues. Trimming removed 4 bases from V and 0 bases from J, with 14 bases in between. The CDR3 sequence: CASSPWGESSYEQYF. The CDR3 DNA reads TGCGCCAGCAGCCCTTGGGGAGAAAGCTCCTACGAGCAGTACTTC.

There are many counts of this clonotype. The chain employs TRBV11-2 and TRBJ1-2, with a weak D call TRBD1 (6 bases). The length of the CDR3 is 14 residues. V lost 4 bases, J lost 5 bases, and 14 bases lay in between. Germline V gives CDR1 SGHAT, CDR2 FQNNGV. CDR3 in amino acids: CASSSIRDTYGYTF. The CDR3 DNA is TGTGCCAGCAGCTCGATCCGGGACACTTATGGCTACACCTTC.

This clonotype was seen at least ten times. The chain couples TRBV5-5 to TRBJ2-3, with D possibly TRBD2 on 6 matching bases. Per germline, CDR1 SGHKS and CDR2 YYEKEE (reference sequence). V lost 4 bases and J 2 bases, leaving 11 bases between the germline ends. There are 14 residues in the CDR3. The chain's CDR3 is CASSRDFSTDTQYF. In DNA form, the CDR3 reads TGTGCCAGCAGCCGGGACTTTTCCACAGATACGCAGTATTTT. Full variable domain (remainder filled in from reference TRBV5-5 and TRBJ2-3): DAGVTQSPTHLIKTRGQQVTLRCSPISGHKSVSWYQQVLGQGPQFIFQYYEKEERGRGNFPDRFSARQFPNYSSELNVNALLLGDSALYLCASSRDFSTDTQYFGPGTRLTVL.

This clonotype was observed a few times. The chain employs TRBV12-3 or TRBV12-4 and TRBJ2-5; D is perhaps TRBD2 (5 bases). The CDR3 length is 13 residues. Between the trimmed V and J ends, which lost 7 bases and 3 bases, there was a span of 12 bases. CDR3 coding DNA: TGTGCCAGCACCCTGAGCGGCGAAGAGACCCAGTACTTC. It is translated as CASTLSGEETQYF.

The CDR3: CASSESYEGQFF. Here the CDR3 DNA reads TGCGCCAGCAGTGAGTCGTATGAAGGGCAGTTCTTC. The chain uses TRBV10-1 and TRBJ2-1; D remains unclear. V lost 0 bases, J lost 12 bases, and 9 bases lay in between. The germline CDR1 and CDR2 sequences are WNHNN and SYGVQD (reference sequence). The length of the CDR3 is 12 residues.

In this sample, this clonotype turned up many times. The chain has TRBV20-1 and TRBJ2-7, with 9 bases matching TRBD1. The trim removed 5 bases at V and 5 bases at J, leaving 7 bases unmatched. The CDR3 length is 13 residues. CDR1 DFQATT and CDR2 SNEGSKA come from the germline V gene (reference sequence). The CDR3 here is CSARGTGSNEQYF. The CDR3 bases are TGCAGTGCTCGCGGGACAGGGTCCAACGAGCAGTACTTC.

Of note for this clonotype: The final CDR3 position lacks the conserved phenylalanine or tryptophan, pointing to a likely read error. The rearrangement links TRBV5-1 to TRBJ1-1; D unclear. V was pared by 0 bases and J by 3 bases, with 9 bases between. The germline V gene has CDR1 SGHRS and CDR2 YFSETQ. The CDR3 extends over 14 amino acids. This CDR3 reads CASSLGARDTEAFI. CDR3 nucleotide sequence: TGCGCCAGCAGCTTGGGGGCGCGGGACACTGAAGCTTTCATT.

This clonotype was seen many times. V usage is TRBV20-1 and J usage is TRBJ1-1, with 9 nucleotides matching TRBD1. From germline, CDR1 is DFQATT and CDR2 SNEGSKA (reference sequence). The J segment lost 3 bases and the V segment lost 6 bases, leaving 5 bases of the junction unmatched. This CDR3 is built from 13 residues. CDR3 nucleotides: TGCAGTGCCGGACAGGGGAAGGACACTGAAGCTTTCTTT. It codes for CSAGQGKDTEAFF.

This clonotype was seen at least ten times. This chain links TRBV2 with TRBJ2-3, with 7 bases matching TRBD2. V gave up 2 bases and J gave up 0 bases; unmatched junction bases: 5. Germline loops: CDR1 SNHLY, CDR2 FYNNEI. This CDR3 is built from 16 residues. The CDR3 bases are TGTGCCAGCAGTGAAAATCCGGGACTAAGCACAGATACGCAGTATTTT. Its translation is CASSENPGLSTDTQYF.

This clonotype was recorded many times. The rearrangement uses TRBV9 and TRBJ2-5; a possible D gene is TRBD1 (6 bases). CDR1 is SGDLS and CDR2 is YYNGEE in the germline V gene. With 3 bases removed from V and 0 bases from J, the gap between germline ends came to 15 bases. The CDR3 spans 16 residues. DNA for the CDR3: TGTGCCAGCAGCGAAGGCCTAACAGGGTACCAAGAGACCCAGTACTTC. The encoded protein is CASSEGLTGYQETQYF.

Here the CDR3 DNA reads TGTGCCAGCAGCCAACATCTAGAGGAGTCAGGACCAGATACGCAGTATTTT. It translates to CASSQHLEESGPDTQYF. This chain connects TRBV4-2 to TRBJ2-3; D remains ambiguous. The CDR3 covers 17 residues. V dropped 2 bases and J dropped 4 bases, with 19 bases sitting between them. Germline-derived CDR1 and CDR2 are LGHNA and YNFKEQ.